A selection of T cell receptor beta chains follows, all from one sample in a study of blood T cell repertoires in COVID-19. Profiled with immunoSEQ multiplex PCR; TCRdb holds only in-frame clones, not every one. The sample carries more than 95,000 clones, 85% recorded once. Sample: peripheral blood. These receptors all come from a woman of 80 years or more with COVID-19, enrolled during active disease. Both conserved end residues are part of each CDR3. A D gene is named only where the DNA matches it firmly. Rows may omit the clone size; those that give it use once, few, many or a size class.

v_gene: TRBV28; d_gene: .; abundance: once; j_gene: TRBJ2-1; CDR3aa: CASSPVVSYNEQFF; CDR3nt: TGTGCCAGCAGCCCCGTCGTGTCCTACAATGAGCAGTTCTTC
v_gene: TRBV11-2; d_gene: .; abundance: .; j_gene: TRBJ2-1; CDR3aa: CASSPEHSNVNEQFF; CDR3nt: TGTGCCAGCAGCCCCGAACATTCAAACGTCAATGAGCAGTTCTTC
v_gene: TRBV28; d_gene: .; abundance: .; j_gene: TRBJ1-4; CDR3aa: CASSVEAEKLFF; CDR3nt: TGTGCCAGCAGTGTCGAAGCGGAAAAACTGTTTTTT
v_gene: TRBV14; d_gene: TRBD1; abundance: few; j_gene: TRBJ1-4; CDR3aa: CASSQEGRRTGRNEKLFF; CDR3nt: TGTGCCAGCAGCCAAGAAGGGCGGAGGACAGGCCGCAATGAAAAACTGTTTTTT
v_gene: TRBV7-2; d_gene: TRBD2; abundance: .; j_gene: TRBJ2-1; CDR3aa: CASSLGVAGVGNEQFF; CDR3nt: TGTGCCAGCAGCTTAGGGGTAGCGGGAGTGGGTAATGAGCAGTTCTTC
v_gene: TRBV28; d_gene: .; abundance: once; j_gene: TRBJ2-7; CDR3aa: CASRLTGRVAYEQYF; CDR3nt: TGTGCCAGCAGACTTACAGGGAGGGTCGCCTACGAGCAGTACTTC
v_gene: TRBV3-1/TRBV3-2; d_gene: TRBD1; abundance: .; j_gene: TRBJ2-2; CDR3aa: CASSQATGDIGELFF; CDR3nt: TGTGCCAGCAGCCAAGCGACAGGGGATATCGGGGAGCTGTTTTTT
v_gene: TRBV5-1; d_gene: TRBD2; abundance: .; j_gene: TRBJ2-7; CDR3aa: CASSTGTSGPLEQYF; CDR3nt: TGCGCCAGCAGCACCGGGACTAGCGGGCCCCTCGAGCAGTACTTC
v_gene: TRBV9; d_gene: TRBD1; abundance: .; j_gene: TRBJ1-1; CDR3aa: CASSVARGSEAFF; CDR3nt: TGTGCCAGCAGCGTAGCCAGGGGGTCTGAAGCTTTCTTT
v_gene: TRBV4-3; d_gene: .; abundance: .; j_gene: TRBJ1-1; CDR3aa: CASSQWSGNTEAFF; CDR3nt: TGCGCCAGCAGCCAATGGTCAGGGAACACTGAAGCTTTCTTT
v_gene: TRBV9; d_gene: .; abundance: .; j_gene: TRBJ2-7; CDR3aa: CASSVGSSGSYEQYF; CDR3nt: TGTGCCAGCAGCGTCGGGAGTTCGGGCTCCTACGAGCAGTACTTC
v_gene: TRBV6-5; d_gene: TRBD1; abundance: .; j_gene: TRBJ2-2; CDR3aa: CASSGQGRTGELFF; CDR3nt: TGTGCCAGCTCGGGACAGGGAAGGACCGGGGAGCTGTTTTTT
v_gene: TRBV4-3; d_gene: .; abundance: .; j_gene: TRBJ2-1; CDR3aa: CASSQGERRSYNEQFF; CDR3nt: TGCGCCAGCAGCCAAGGAGAGCGCCGATCCTACAATGAGCAGTTCTTC
v_gene: TRBV28; d_gene: .; abundance: .; j_gene: TRBJ2-5; CDR3aa: CASSHRRETQYF; CDR3nt: TGTGCCAGCAGCCACCGGCGGGAAACCCAGTACTTC
v_gene: TRBV5-4; d_gene: TRBD2; abundance: .; j_gene: TRBJ2-1; CDR3aa: CASSPGTNNEQFF; CDR3nt: TGTGCCAGCAGCCCGGGGACTAACAATGAGCAGTTCTTC
v_gene: TRBV20-1; d_gene: .; abundance: .; j_gene: TRBJ2-5; CDR3aa: CSASERETQYF; CDR3nt: TGCAGTGCTAGTGAGCGGGAGACCCAGTACTTC
v_gene: TRBV7-3; d_gene: TRBD2; abundance: .; j_gene: TRBJ2-2; CDR3aa: CASSSVAGGFSGELFF; CDR3nt: TGTGCCAGCAGCTCTGTAGCGGGAGGGTTCTCCGGGGAGCTGTTTTTT
v_gene: TRBV3-1/TRBV3-2; d_gene: .; abundance: .; j_gene: TRBJ1-1; CDR3aa: CASSQGYRARVGAFF; CDR3nt: TGTGCCAGCAGCCAAGGCTACAGGGCCCGCGTTGGTGCTTTCTTT
v_gene: TRBV6-5; d_gene: .; abundance: .; j_gene: TRBJ2-2; CDR3aa: CASSYNGGELFF; CDR3nt: TGTGCCAGCAGTTACAACGGCGGGGAGCTGTTTTTT
v_gene: TRBV7-8; d_gene: .; abundance: .; j_gene: TRBJ2-5; CDR3aa: CASSFELGLIGTQYF; CDR3nt: TGTGCCAGCAGCTTCGAACTGGGCCTCATAGGGACCCAGTACTTC
v_gene: TRBV6-8; d_gene: .; abundance: once; j_gene: TRBJ2-2; CDR3aa: CASRPGQNTGELFF; CDR3nt: TGTGCCAGCAGGCCGGGACAAAACACCGGGGAGCTGTTTTTT
v_gene: TRBV7-2; d_gene: TRBD2; abundance: .; j_gene: TRBJ2-1; CDR3aa: CASSFPSGGSSYNEQFF; CDR3nt: TGTGCCAGCAGCTTTCCTAGCGGGGGGAGCTCCTACAATGAGCAGTTCTTC
v_gene: TRBV9; d_gene: TRBD1; abundance: once; j_gene: TRBJ1-1; CDR3aa: CASSVGQGVNTEAFF; CDR3nt: TGTGCCAGCAGCGTAGGGCAGGGGGTGAACACTGAAGCTTTCTTT
v_gene: TRBV7-3; d_gene: TRBD1; abundance: .; j_gene: TRBJ1-5; CDR3aa: CASSLDRGQPQHF; CDR3nt: TGTGCCAGCAGCTTGGACAGGGGACAGCCCCAGCATTTT
v_gene: TRBV28; d_gene: .; abundance: .; j_gene: TRBJ2-5; CDR3aa: CASSAPGEGQETQYF; CDR3nt: TGTGCCAGCAGTGCCCCCGGCGAGGGCCAAGAGACCCAGTACTTC
v_gene: TRBV28; d_gene: .; abundance: .; j_gene: TRBJ1-2; CDR3aa: CASSFFGAGYTF; CDR3nt: TGTGCCAGCAGTTTTTTTGGGGCTGGCTACACCTTC
v_gene: TRBV7-8; d_gene: TRBD2; abundance: .; j_gene: TRBJ2-7; CDR3aa: CASSLDPGTSVGYEQYF; CDR3nt: TGTGCCAGCAGCTTAGACCCAGGGACTAGCGTAGGCTACGAGCAGTACTTC
v_gene: TRBV7-2; d_gene: TRBD2; abundance: .; j_gene: TRBJ2-5; CDR3aa: CASSSSLAYPPETQYF; CDR3nt: TGTGCCAGCAGCTCTTCACTAGCGTACCCCCCAGAGACCCAGTACTTC
v_gene: TRBV5-1; d_gene: .; abundance: .; j_gene: TRBJ1-4; CDR3aa: CASSLEPGREKLFF; CDR3nt: TGCGCCAGCAGCTTGGAACCAGGGAGGGAAAAACTGTTTTTT
v_gene: TRBV27; d_gene: .; abundance: .; j_gene: TRBJ1-2; CDR3aa: CASSFQGNYGYTF; CDR3nt: TGTGCCAGCAGTTTTCAGGGGAACTATGGCTACACCTTC
v_gene: TRBV28; d_gene: TRBD1; abundance: .; j_gene: TRBJ2-7; CDR3aa: CASSATGTGVYEQYF; CDR3nt: TGTGCCAGCAGTGCAACCGGGACAGGGGTCTACGAGCAGTACTTC